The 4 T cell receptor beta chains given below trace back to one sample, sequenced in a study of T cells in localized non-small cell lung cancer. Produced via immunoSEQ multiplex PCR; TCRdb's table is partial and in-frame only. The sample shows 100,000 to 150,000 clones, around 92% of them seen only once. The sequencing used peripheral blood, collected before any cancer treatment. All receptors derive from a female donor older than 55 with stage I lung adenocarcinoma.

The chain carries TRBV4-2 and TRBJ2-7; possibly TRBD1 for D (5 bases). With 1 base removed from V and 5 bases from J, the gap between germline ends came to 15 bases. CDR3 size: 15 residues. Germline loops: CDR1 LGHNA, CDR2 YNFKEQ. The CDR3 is CASSQVRGRMDEQYF. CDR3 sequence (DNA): TGTGCCAGCAGCCAAGTTAGGGGTAGAATGGACGAGCAGTACTTC.

The CDR3 nucleotides read TGTGCCAGCAGTTACTCGGGGGGAGAGGTTGGCTACACCTTC. This gives the protein CASSYSGGEVGYTF. The rearrangement links TRBV6-6 to TRBJ1-2, with D possibly matching TRBD1 (5 bases). The CDR3 is made up of 14 amino acids. The germline V gene has CDR1 MNHNY and CDR2 SVGAGI (reference sequence). V was trimmed by 0 bases and J by 7 bases, leaving 12 bases between them.

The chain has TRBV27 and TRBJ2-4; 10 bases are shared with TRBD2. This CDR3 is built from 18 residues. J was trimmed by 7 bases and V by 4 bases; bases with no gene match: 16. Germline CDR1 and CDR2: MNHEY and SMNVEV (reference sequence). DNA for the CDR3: TGTGCCAGCAGTTCCCTCGGGCTAGCGGGAGTCCCAGGGAACATTCAGTACTTC. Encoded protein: CASSSLGLAGVPGNIQYF.

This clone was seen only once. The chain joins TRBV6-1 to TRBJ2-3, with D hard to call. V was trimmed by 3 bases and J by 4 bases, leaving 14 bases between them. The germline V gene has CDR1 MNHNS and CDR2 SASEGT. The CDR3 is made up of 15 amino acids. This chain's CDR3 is CASSETTTTPDTQYF. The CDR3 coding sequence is TGTGCCAGCAGTGAGACCACAACCACCCCAGATACGCAGTATTTT.